Given below is one T cell receptor (beta chain) in context. Germline V gene data show CDR1 as MGHRA and CDR2 as YSYEKL. Trimming pared 1 base from V and 6 bases from J, leaving 6 bases between. The CDR3 runs 12 residues. The Seattle site enrolled patients during active infection and followed them longitudinally. This record belongs to a study of blood T cell repertoires in COVID-19. Study as a whole: Sites across the United States, Italy and Spain contributed samples from acute and convalescent COVID-19. PBMCs, B-cell-depleted T cells, or T cells provided the cDNA or gDNA that made up the material.

Per the study methods: Nucleated cell number was recorded as an estimate derived from reference gene primer amplification. Sequenced by immunoSEQ multiplex PCR; TCRdb stores in-frame clones only, minus some. V and J calls and clone size are given by that table; D and trimming were obtained from the DNA. The sample holds around 370,000 clones, around 87% seen once. This receptor was identified in a woman aged 45-65 years with COVID-19, enrolled during active disease. This sequence joins TRBV4-1 and TRBJ1-2, with D unclear. Source material: peripheral blood. CDR3 sequence: CASSQVGDGYTF. CDR3 DNA: TGCGCCAGCAGCCAAGTGGGCGATGGCTACACCTTC.